This T cell receptor (beta chain) is drawn from a study of blood T cell repertoires in COVID-19. This clone was seen only once. In the original workflow: Estimates of nucleated cell counts were drawn from the amplification of reference gene primers. Produced via immunoSEQ multiplex PCR; TCRdb's table is partial and in-frame only. From that table come the V and J calls and clone size; the DNA was used to work out D and trimming. The sample includes roughly 130,000 clones, 80% to 90% of them seen just once. This clonotype was obtained from a woman in her fifties or sixties with acute or convalescent COVID-19. The sample taken for sequencing was peripheral blood.

CDR3 region: CASSVPGVTEAFF. CDR3 nucleotide sequence: TGTGCCAGCAGCGTCCCCGGGGTCACTGAAGCTTTCTTT. This chain joins TRBV9 and TRBJ1-1; D remains ambiguous. The V and J ends lost 2 bases and 4 bases respectively, with 9 bases between them. This CDR3 comprises 13 residues. Looked up from germline, CDR1 is SGDLS and CDR2 is YYNGEE.